The rows below give T cell receptor beta chains drawn from one sample of a study of blood T cell repertoires in COVID-19. Sequenced by immunoSEQ multiplex PCR; TCRdb stores in-frame clones only, minus some. In the table there are around 40,000 clones, around 88% of which are singletons. The specimen sequenced was peripheral blood. Every receptor here comes from an elderly woman with active or convalescent COVID-19. CDR3s include the opening cysteine and the closing phenylalanine or tryptophan. A D gene is named only where the DNA matches it firmly. Not every row has a clone size; where given, it reads once, few, many or a size class.

>TRBD1|TRBV28|TRBJ1-3|NA
CASRTGTGTGNTIYF
TGTGCCAGCAGAACCGGGACAGGGACTGGAAACACCATATATTTT
>TRBD2|TRBV30|TRBJ2-3|NA
CAWGLSGRGDTQYF
TGTGCCTGGGGACTCAGCGGGAGAGGAGATACGCAGTATTTT
>TRBD1|TRBV28|TRBJ1-2|NA
CASSFPDRGGYGYTF
TGTGCCAGCAGTTTTCCGGACAGGGGGGGTTATGGCTACACCTTC
>NA|TRBV19|TRBJ2-1|NA
CASSIYRETGEQFF
TGTGCCAGTAGTATTTACCGGGAGACGGGTGAGCAGTTCTTC
>TRBD1|TRBV3-1/TRBV3-2|TRBJ2-1|NA
CASSPSGGGNEQFF
TGTGCCAGCAGTCCATCAGGGGGCGGGAATGAGCAGTTCTTC
>NA|TRBV7-2|TRBJ1-1|NA
CATLLGVFNTEAFF
TGTGCCACCCTATTAGGGGTCTTCAACACTGAAGCTTTCTTT
>TRBD1|TRBV6-1|TRBJ1-1|NA
CASSEQGARDTEAFF
TGTGCCAGCAGTGAACAGGGGGCGCGGGACACTGAAGCTTTCTTT
>TRBD2|TRBV4-1|TRBJ2-7|NA
CASSQGGTSGIYEQYF
TGCGCCAGCAGCCAAGGTGGGACTAGCGGGATCTACGAGCAGTACTTC
>TRBD1|TRBV12-3/TRBV12-4|TRBJ2-7|NA
CASSTTGGYEQYF
TGTGCCAGCAGCACCACAGGGGGCTACGAGCAGTACTTC
>TRBD1|TRBV7-9|TRBJ2-7|NA
CASTNRDSSYEQYF
TGTGCCAGCACTAATCGGGACAGTTCCTACGAGCAGTACTTC
>NA|TRBV5-4|TRBJ2-1|NA
CASSLDGPRNEQFF
TGTGCCAGCAGCTTGGATGGGCCTCGGAATGAGCAGTTCTTC
>NA|TRBV29-1|TRBJ2-3|NA
CSVATSSTDTQYF
TGCAGCGTAGCTACGTCTAGCACAGATACGCAGTATTTT
>TRBD1|TRBV6-5|TRBJ1-3|NA
CASMGQVSGNTIYF
TGTGCCAGCATGGGACAGGTCTCTGGAAACACCATATATTTT
>NA|TRBV12-3/TRBV12-4|TRBJ1-1|NA
CASSLGSNTEAFF
TGTGCCAGCAGTTTAGGTAGTAACACTGAAGCTTTCTTT
>TRBD2|TRBV9|TRBJ2-7|NA
CASSRLAGGSEQYF
TGTGCCAGCAGCCGACTAGCGGGAGGGAGCGAGCAGTACTTC
>TRBD1|TRBV24-1|TRBJ2-7|NA
CATSTGQGAFEQYF
TGTGCCACCAGTACGGGACAGGGGGCTTTCGAGCAGTACTTC
>NA|TRBV7-3|TRBJ1-1|NA
CASSTGNTEAFF
TGTGCCAGCAGCACTGGGAACACTGAAGCTTTCTTT
>TRBD2|TRBV6-5|TRBJ2-3|few
CASSIGLVTDTQYF
TGTGCCAGCAGTATCGGACTAGTCACAGATACGCAGTATTTT
>NA|TRBV30|TRBJ1-4|NA
CAWTFGPGEKLFF
TGTGCCTGGACGTTCGGGCCGGGGGAAAAACTGTTTTTT
>NA|TRBV5-6|TRBJ1-1|NA
CASSLVDSRTEAFF
TGTGCCAGCAGCTTGGTCGACAGCCGCACTGAAGCTTTCTTT
>NA|TRBV29-1|TRBJ1-4|NA
CSVAWAGEKLFF
TGCAGCGTTGCTTGGGCGGGTGAAAAACTGTTTTTT
>TRBD2|TRBV19|TRBJ2-5|NA
CASNGGLARETQYF
TGTGCCAGTAATGGGGGACTAGCGCGCGAGACCCAGTACTTC
>NA|TRBV5-6|TRBJ1-1|NA
CASSFGVIETEAFF
TGTGCCAGCAGCTTCGGGGTTATAGAGACTGAAGCTTTCTTT
>NA|TRBV6-5|TRBJ1-1|NA
CASSYSRLTEAFF
TGTGCCAGCAGTTACTCGAGGTTGACTGAAGCTTTCTTT
>NA|TRBV10-3|TRBJ2-2|NA
CAISEGATTGELFF
TGTGCCATCAGTGAGGGGGCCACCACCGGGGAGCTGTTTTTT
>NA|TRBV5-1|TRBJ2-3|NA
CASSQNHGWKDTDTQYF
TGCGCCAGCAGCCAGAACCACGGGTGGAAAGACACAGATACGCAGTATTTT
>NA|TRBV21-1|TRBJ2-5|NA
CASSKSTGGLPLQETQYF
TGTGCCAGCAGCAAATCGACCGGCGGGTTACCCTTACAAGAGACCCAGTACTTC
>TRBD1|TRBV20-1|TRBJ2-3|NA
CSASGQGILNTQYF
TGCAGTGCTAGTGGACAGGGGATTTTGAATACGCAGTATTTT
>NA|TRBV3-1/TRBV3-2|TRBJ1-2|once
CASSQTGIPYGYTF
TGTGCCAGCAGCCAGACAGGAATTCCCTATGGCTACACCTTC
>TRBD1|TRBV28|TRBJ1-3|once
CASSVQQGSSGNTIYF
TGTGCCAGCAGTGTACAACAGGGGAGCTCTGGAAACACCATATATTTT
>NA|TRBV7-9|TRBJ1-5|NA
CASSSRGPQHF
TGTGCCAGCAGCTCCAGGGGGCCCCAGCATTTT
>NA|TRBV12-3/TRBV12-4|TRBJ1-1|NA
CASSFTAGAEAFF
TGTGCCAGCAGCTTTACAGCGGGGGCTGAAGCTTTCTTT
>NA|TRBV28|TRBJ1-4|NA
CASSGGPGRIDEKLFF
TGTGCCAGCAGTGGGGGCCCGGGTAGGATCGATGAAAAACTGTTTTTT
>TRBD1|TRBV19|TRBJ1-5|NA
CASKPAGTGGNQPQHF
TGTGCCAGTAAGCCTGCCGGGACAGGGGGGAATCAGCCCCAGCATTTT
>TRBD2|TRBV7-2|TRBJ2-1|few
CASSLGPAGEEQFF
TGTGCCAGCAGCTTAGGTCCAGCGGGAGAGGAGCAGTTCTTC
>NA|TRBV6-1|TRBJ1-4|NA
CASARGYNEKLFF
TGTGCCAGCGCTCGGGGATATAATGAAAAACTGTTTTTT
>NA|TRBV5-1|TRBJ1-1|few
CASSFLTDNTEAFF
TGCGCCAGCAGCTTCCTGACAGACAACACTGAAGCTTTCTTT
>TRBD2|TRBV6-5|TRBJ2-7|NA
CASRLSSGSIYEQYF
TGTGCCAGCAGGCTCTCTAGCGGGAGTATCTACGAGCAGTACTTC
>TRBD2|TRBV28|TRBJ2-3|NA
CASSSAGTRVDTQYF
TGTGCCAGCAGTTCCGCCGGGACTAGAGTTGATACGCAGTATTTT
>NA|TRBV10-3|TRBJ2-2|NA
CAINPGLSVRTGELFF
TGTGCCATCAACCCGGGACTGAGCGTTAGGACCGGGGAGCTGTTTTTT
>TRBD2|TRBV5-1|TRBJ2-1|NA
CASSLTLAGANEQFF
TGCGCCAGCAGCTTAACACTAGCGGGAGCCAATGAGCAGTTCTTC
>NA|TRBV3-1/TRBV3-2|TRBJ1-2|NA
CASSQVRSYGYTF
TGTGCCAGCAGCCAGGTGAGGAGCTATGGCTACACCTTC